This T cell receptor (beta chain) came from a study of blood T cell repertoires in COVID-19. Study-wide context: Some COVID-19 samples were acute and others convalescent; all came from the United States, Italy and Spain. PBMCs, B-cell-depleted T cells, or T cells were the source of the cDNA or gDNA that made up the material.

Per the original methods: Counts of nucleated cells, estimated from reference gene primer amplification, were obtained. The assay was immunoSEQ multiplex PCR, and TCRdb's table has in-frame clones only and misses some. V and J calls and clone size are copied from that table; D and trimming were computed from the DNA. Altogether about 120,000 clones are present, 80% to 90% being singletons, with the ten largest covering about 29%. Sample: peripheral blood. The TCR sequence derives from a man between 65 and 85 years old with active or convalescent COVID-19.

CDR3 sequence: CASSLARGFGGNTIYF. In DNA, the CDR3 is TGTGCCAGCAGCTTAGCCAGGGGGTTTGGTGGAAACACCATATATTTT. The rearrangement joins TRBV7-2 to TRBJ1-3; TRBD1 agrees at 7 bases. J was trimmed by 3 bases and V by 0 bases; bases with no gene match: 5. Germline V gene lookup returns CDR1 SGHTA and CDR2 FQGNSA. The CDR3 spans 16 residues.